This entry lists 27 T cell receptor beta chains sequenced from one sample in a study of blood T cell repertoires in COVID-19 (dated by TCRdb to between 2020 and 2021). The method behind the library was the immunoSEQ multiplex PCR assay. TCRdb's version of the immuneACCESS table is confined to in-frame rearrangements and falls short of the full clone set. An unresolved V gene accounts for under half of the shortfall where checked; the remainder is of unknown origin. The sample yields approximately 170,000 clones; about 88% were counted once. 2% to 2.5% of the sample lies in the top ten. Sequenced material: peripheral blood. Every receptor here comes from a man in his fifties who had recovered from COVID-19.

Written as DNA, the CDR3 is TGCGCCAGCAGCCAAGAGCAGGGTAGTTCTTCACCCCTCCACTTT. It encodes CASSQEQGSSSPLHF. The chain joins TRBV4-3 to TRBJ1-6; tentative D call: TRBD1 (5 bases). Per the germline V gene, CDR1 is LGHNA and CDR2 is YSLEER. Trimming cost V 0 bases and J 9 bases, with 12 bases left between them. The CDR3 extends over 15 amino acids.

The J gene is TRBJ1-6, the V gene TRBV5-4; D might be TRBD1 (6 bases). CDR1 is SGHNT, CDR2 YYREEE, per germline (reference sequence). V lost 2 bases, J lost 7 bases, and 10 bases lay in between. The CDR3 is made up of 14 amino acids. The CDR3 reads CASSFTTGNSPLHF. The DNA of the CDR3 is TGTGCCAGCAGCTTTACGACAGGAAATTCACCCCTCCACTTT.

This sequence joins TRBV27 and TRBJ1-1; 10 bases map to TRBD1. Unmatched junction bases numbered 2, after V lost 6 bases and J lost 1 base. The CDR3 sequence is 14 residues long. Germline loops: CDR1 MNHEY, CDR2 SMNVEV (reference sequence). CDR3 in amino acids: CASRGDRGNTEAFF. The CDR3 region has the DNA TGTGCCAGCAGGGGGGACAGGGGGAACACTGAAGCTTTCTTT.

For the CDR3, the DNA is TGCAGCGTCCGGACAGGGGAGTCCTACGAGCAGTACTTC. Translating gives CSVRTGESYEQYF. The chain combines TRBV29-1 with TRBJ2-7; 9 bases map to TRBD1. The CDR3 sequence is 13 residues long. V lost 6 bases and J lost 1; bases outside the gene matches: 4. In germline, CDR1 is SQVTM, CDR2 ANQGSEA.

This rearrangement joins TRBV19 to TRBJ1-6, with D possibly TRBD1 on 6 matching bases. The length of the CDR3 is 14 residues. Trimming removed 2 bases from V and 4 bases from J, with 6 bases in between. Looked up from germline, CDR1 is LNHDA and CDR2 is SQIVND (reference sequence). The CDR3 loop is CASSIRGYNSPLHF. As DNA, the CDR3 is TGTGCCAGTAGTATAAGGGGGTATAATTCACCCCTCCACTTT.

The chain joins TRBV28 to TRBJ2-4; 11 bases are shared with TRBD1. In germline, CDR1 is MDHEN, CDR2 SYDVKM. The J segment lost 2 bases and the V segment lost 5 bases, leaving 5 bases of the junction unmatched. This CDR3 has 16 amino acids. The CDR3 loop reads CASSGTGGVSKNIQYF. The CDR3, as DNA: TGTGCCAGCAGTGGGACAGGGGGGGTGTCCAAAAACATTCAGTACTTC.

The chain uses TRBV6-2 or TRBV6-3 and TRBJ2-7; D is perhaps TRBD2 (6 bases). The CDR3 is 13 residues long. Between the trimmed V and J ends, which lost 6 bases and 7 bases, there was a span of 16 bases. The germline V gene encodes CDR1 MNHEY and CDR2 SVGEGT. In DNA, the CDR3 is TGTGCCAGCAGCCCGGGGAGGCGGACGGAGCAGTACTTC. Protein: CASSPGRRTEQYF.

The chain uses TRBV6-6 and TRBJ2-3, with D uncertain. Germline V gene lookup returns CDR1 MNHNY and CDR2 SVGAGI (reference sequence). V lost 7 bases to trimming and J lost 2 bases, with 16 bases between them. CDR3 length: 15 residues. This chain's CDR3 is CASTSFGDPTDTQYF. In DNA, the CDR3 is TGTGCCAGCACGAGCTTTGGAGACCCCACAGATACGCAGTATTTT.

The rearrangement uses TRBV11-3 and TRBJ1-1; 8 bases map to TRBD1. Looked up from germline, CDR1 is SGHNT and CDR2 is YENEEA. The CDR3 consists of 14 residues. V was pared by 6 bases and J by 2 bases, with 5 bases of the junction left unmatched. For the CDR3, the DNA is TGTGCCAGCAGTTATGACAGGGGTAACACTGAAGCTTTCTTT. Translation: CASSYDRGNTEAFF.

J is TRBJ1-3 and V is TRBV7-2; 8 positions agree with TRBD1. This CDR3 is built from 13 residues. Trimming took 5 bases from V and 6 from J; bases not matched to a gene: 3. Germline V gene sequence: CDR1 SGHTA, CDR2 FQGNSA. Written as DNA, the CDR3 is TGTGCCAGCAGCAGGACAGGGCTAAACACCATATATTTT. It codes for CASSRTGLNTIYF.

The rearrangement uses TRBV7-2 and TRBJ1-6, with no clear D. Trimming took off 5 bases at V and 10 bases at J, with 18 bases between the two ends. The CDR3 is 15 residues long. Germline CDR1 SGHTA, CDR2 FQGNSA. CDR3 in DNA: TGTGCCAGCAGCCCGGATATCATTACGGGATCACCCCTCCACTTT. As protein: CASSPDIITGSPLHF.

This clone was picked up one time. The V and J genes are TRBV19 and TRBJ2-4; possibly TRBD2 for D (5 bases). Germline assignment: CDR1 LNHDA and CDR2 SQIVND (reference sequence). This CDR3 region has 12 residues. Between the trimmed V and J ends, which lost 9 bases and 0 bases, there was a span of 6 bases. The CDR3 loop is CASGVAKNIQYF. In DNA, the CDR3 is TGTGCCAGCGGGGTAGCCAAAAACATTCAGTACTTC. Using reference TRBV19 and TRBJ2-4 for the parts outside the CDR3, the full variable domain is DGGITQSPKYLFRKEGQNVTLSCEQNLNHDAMYWYRQDPGQGLRLIYYSQIVNDFQKGDIAEGYSVSREKKESFPLTVTSAQKNPTAFYLCASGVAKNIQYFGAGTRLSVL.

The V call is TRBV7-9, the J call TRBJ2-1; the match to TRBD2 covers 7 bases. Looked up from germline, CDR1 is SEHNR and CDR2 is FQNEAQ (reference sequence). Trimming at V came to 6 bases and at J to 7 bases, leaving 9 bases not matched to a gene. CDR3 length: 14 amino acids. CDR3 residues: CASRKRDSGNEQFF. DNA of the CDR3: TGTGCCAGCAGAAAGCGGGATTCGGGGAATGAGCAGTTCTTC.

This chain links TRBV5-1 with TRBJ2-1; TRBD1 is a possible D gene (6 bases). This CDR3 contains 14 residues. Between the trimmed V and J ends, which lost 4 bases and 6 bases, there was a span of 14 bases. CDR1 and CDR2 (germline): SGHRS, YFSETQ. Here the CDR3 DNA reads TGCGCCAGCAGCCCACTCACAGGGATCAATGAGCAGTTCTTC. It codes for CASSPLTGINEQFF.

The chain combines TRBV11-2 with TRBJ2-2; D possibly corresponds to TRBD1 (5 bases). Germline values: CDR1 SGHAT, CDR2 FQNNGV. The CDR3 covers 17 residues. V was shortened by 5 bases and J by 0 bases, with 16 bases between the two germline ends. Here the CDR3 DNA reads TGTGCCAGCAGCCCACTAACAGGACGCTCGAACACCGGGGAGCTGTTTTTT. Protein product: CASSPLTGRSNTGELFF.

In DNA form, the CDR3 reads TGTGCCAGCAGCTTAGAAGGGGCGGCCATGACTGGAAACACCATATATTTT. It specifies CASSLEGAAMTGNTIYF. The chain carries TRBV7-2 and TRBJ1-3, with D tentatively TRBD1 (5 bases). CDR3 length: 17 amino acids. The germline V gene has CDR1 SGHTA and CDR2 FQGNSA. Between the trimmed V and J ends, which lost 1 base and 2 bases, there was a span of 15 bases.

This rearrangement joins TRBV6-5 to TRBJ1-1; a weak D match, TRBD1 (6 bases). The CDR3 sequence is 15 residues long. V was shortened by 4 bases and J by 4 bases, with 16 bases between the two germline ends. Germline V lookup: CDR1 MNHEY, CDR2 SVGAGI. The CDR3 loop reads CASSSATGHATEAFF. In DNA form, the CDR3 reads TGTGCCAGCAGTTCGGCCACAGGGCATGCCACTGAAGCTTTCTTT.

The chain joins TRBV7-2 to TRBJ1-5, with D maybe TRBD1 (5 bases). The CDR3 is made up of 14 amino acids. Trimming cost V 5 bases and J 7 bases, with 15 bases left between them. Germline values: CDR1 SGHTA, CDR2 FQGNSA. CDR3 coding DNA: TGTGCCAGCAGCCAACAGGTTCTGATGCAGCCCCAGCATTTT. Translation: CASSQQVLMQPQHF.

The chain combines TRBV19 with TRBJ2-3; TRBD1 matches 8 bases. The J segment lost 3 bases and the V segment lost 2 bases, leaving 4 bases of the junction unmatched. This CDR3 region has 15 residues. Germline V gene sequence: CDR1 LNHDA, CDR2 SQIVND (reference sequence). The CDR3 DNA sequence: TGTGCCAGTAGTATAAATACAGGGGGAACAGATACGCAGTATTTT. Translated: CASSINTGGTDTQYF.

The gene calls are TRBV5-8 and TRBJ1-1; 12 bases fit TRBD1. Germline values: CDR1 SGHTS, CDR2 YDEGEE. V dropped 5 bases and J dropped 5; count of bases not matched to a gene: 7. The CDR3 runs to 15 residues. The CDR3 sequence: CASRQGQGARTEAFF. DNA for the CDR3: TGTGCCAGCAGGCAGGGACAGGGGGCGAGGACTGAAGCTTTCTTT. Full variable domain (missing parts from reference TRBV5-8 and TRBJ1-1): EAGVTQSPTHLIKTRGQQATLRCSPISGHTSVYWYQQALGLGLQFLLWYDEGEERNRGNFPPRFSGRQFPNYSSELNVNALELEDSALYLCASRQGQGARTEAFFGQGTRLTVV.

The genes are TRBV29-1 and TRBJ1-6; D ambiguous. Per the germline V gene, CDR1 is SQVTM and CDR2 is ANQGSEA. CDR3 length: 16 amino acids. Deletions cut 7 bases from V and 3 bases from J, with 19 bases between. The CDR3 region has the DNA TGCAGCGAGCCGGGTGGGGAGAGGGTCTATAATTCACCCCTCCACTTT. Encoded protein: CSEPGGERVYNSPLHF.

This rearrangement joins TRBV4-3 to TRBJ1-2; TRBD1 might be the D (6 bases). Trimming removed 2 bases from V and 4 bases from J, with 17 bases in between. Germline CDR1 LGHNA, CDR2 YSLEER. The CDR3 is 16 residues long. In DNA form, the CDR3 reads TGCGCCAGCAGCCAACACACAGGGTTTAGCGTCTATGGCTACACCTTC. Residues: CASSQHTGFSVYGYTF.

This clone was seen more than once but under ten times. The chain couples TRBV7-8 to TRBJ2-7; TRBD1 matches 7 bases. V shed 1 base, J shed 0 bases, and the junction held 12 bases outside the gene matches. Germline CDR1 reads SGHVS; CDR2 reads FQNEAQ. The CDR3 spans 18 residues. The CDR3 coding sequence is TGTGCCAGCAGCTTAGGCCCCTCGAGGACAGGAGTCTCCTACGAGCAGTACTTC. Amino acid sequence: CASSLGPSRTGVSYEQYF.

In regard to this clone: This sample also contains other DNA sequences that code for the same CDR3. The CDR3 reads CASSLTGNTEAFF. In DNA, the CDR3 is TGTGCCAGCAGCCTTACAGGGAACACTGAAGCTTTCTTT. This chain joins TRBV3-1 (or the pseudogene TRBV3-2) and TRBJ1-1; D may be TRBD1 (5 bases). This CDR3 contains 13 residues. Germline values: CDR1 LGHDT, CDR2 YNNKEL (reference sequence). V was clipped by 4 bases and J by 1 base, with 7 bases between them.

This clone has only one observation. The chain employs TRBV5-4 and TRBJ1-1; D possibly corresponds to TRBD1 (6 bases). CDR1 is SGHNT, CDR2 YYREEE, per germline (reference sequence). This CDR3 is 18 amino acids long. Trimming left V 0 bases short and J 4 bases short, with 22 bases between. The CDR3 coding sequence is TGTGCCAGCAGCTTGGGGGGGCCTAAGACCCAGGTAGGCACTGAAGCTTTCTTT. Protein product: CASSLGGPKTQVGTEAFF.

This clone has more than one count but fewer than ten. This sequence joins TRBV28 and TRBJ2-5; possibly TRBD1 for D (5 bases). CDR1 is MDHEN and CDR2 is SYDVKM in the germline V gene. Between the trimmed V and J ends, which lost 6 bases and 1 base, there was a span of 21 bases. There are 17 residues in the CDR3. CDR3 sequence: CASSLGKGSILQETQYF. DNA of the CDR3: TGTGCCAGCAGCCTAGGAAAGGGGTCCATCCTCCAAGAGACCCAGTACTTC. The variable domain in full, with the rest retrieved from reference TRBV28 and TRBJ2-5, is DVKVTQSSRYLVKRTGEKVFLECVQDMDHENMFWYRQDPGLGLRLIYFSYDVKMKEKGDIPEGYSVSREKKERFSLILESASTNQTSMYLCASSLGKGSILQETQYFGPGTRLLVL.

The chain uses TRBV11-2 and TRBJ2-5; a weak D match, TRBD1 (6 bases). Germline CDR1 and CDR2: SGHAT and FQNNGV. Deletions cut 3 bases from V and 0 bases from J, with 8 bases between. The CDR3 loop spans 14 amino acids. The CDR3: CASSFRDNQETQYF. The CDR3 nucleotides read TGTGCCAGCAGCTTTCGGGACAACCAAGAGACCCAGTACTTC.